This T cell receptor beta chain was obtained from a study of shared clonotypes between healthy human individuals. Across the whole study: Donors were two women and a few men aged 18 to 49. General study points: A few donors had roughly 5% of their naive CD4 clonotypes in common.

Splitting of CD4+ cells produced CD45RA+ naive and CD45RA-negative memory subsets. Original handling: Sequence data from immunoSEQ were junction-only and lacked quality scores; consequently, filtering differed. Produced via immunoSEQ multiplex PCR; TCRdb's table is partial and in-frame only. The DNA gave D and trimming, while V, J and clone size come from that table. The sample contains more than 1,200,000 clones, roughly 98.5% of which appear only once. The CDR3 sequence is 17 residues long. Germline CDR1 reads MGHRA; CDR2 reads YSYEKL. J was trimmed by 2 bases and V by 3 bases; bases with no gene match: 10. In regard to this clone: Antigen specificity is unknown.

V usage is TRBV4-1 and J usage is TRBJ2-3; 8 bases are shared with TRBD1. The sequenced sample was naive CD4+ T cells sorted from blood. Specified subset: CD45RA+ positively selected. The TCR sequence derives from a man aged 25 to 40 in good health. The CDR3 coding sequence is TGCGCCAGCAGCCAGACTCAGGACAGGGCGGTCACAGATACGCAGTATTTT. It translates to CASSQTQDRAVTDTQYF.